This T cell receptor beta chain was sequenced in a study of cytomegalovirus exposure and HLA in healthy donors. On this clone: What it recognizes is unknown.

Libraries were prepared by immunoSEQ multiplex PCR; TCRdb keeps only in-frame clonotypes and omits some of them. The repertoire holds around 200,000 clones, with approximately 84% as singletons. Study-wide results and limits: Researchers counted around 160 TCR beta chains as cytomegalovirus-associated.

This sequence was found in a woman aged 18-30 years in good health and CMV-seropositive. Sequencing was done on a sample of PBMCs.

The CDR3 DNA reads TGTGCCAGCAGTGTAACTGGGACTAGCGGGGGGGCCCAGTTCTTC. It encodes CASSVTGTSGGAQFF. V is TRBV6-5 and J is TRBJ2-1; TRBD2 aligns across 16 bases. Unmatched junction bases numbered 8, after V lost 5 bases and J lost 13 bases. CDR3 size: 15 residues. Germline V CDR1 and CDR2: MNHEY, SVGAGI.